This T cell receptor beta chain was sequenced during a study of blood T cell repertoires in COVID-19. Profiling relied on immunoSEQ multiplex PCR, and the TCRdb table lists in-frame clones only, not all of them. There are about 18,000 clones in the sample; around 92% occur only once, and about 7.7% lies in the top ten. The CDR3 has 20 amino acids. The V end was cut by 0 bases, the J end by 0 bases, with 24 bases between. The V gene's germline CDR1 is SGHNT and CDR2 YENEEA. What was sequenced was peripheral blood. The V call is TRBV11-3, the J call TRBJ2-7; a weak D match, TRBD1 (6 bases). The receptor comes from a human donor in a cohort sampled during active COVID-19. Here the CDR3 DNA reads TGTGCCAGCAGCTTAGATCTTCCCCCCCGGACAGCCAGGGACTCCTACGAGCAGTACTTC. Its translation: CASSLDLPPRTARDSYEQYF.